Sequencing of this T cell receptor (beta chain) was carried out in a study of control samples from healthy donors and cancer patients. Measured with immunoSEQ multiplex PCR; TCRdb has only the in-frame clones, and not every one. The sample lists about 110,000 clones, roughly 90% occurring once. The CDR3 loop spans 14 amino acids. CDR1 and CDR2 from the germline V gene are SGHTS and YDEGEE. Trimming pared 4 bases from V and 7 bases from J, leaving 18 bases between. The sample was PBMCs. This clonotype was obtained from an older woman with lung cancer. The chain couples TRBV5-8 to TRBJ2-7; either TRBD1 or TRBD2 may fit D (5 bases each). The CDR3 sequence: CASSAGTDAFEQYF. CDR3 nucleotides: TGTGCCAGCAGCGCCGGGACGGATGCCTTTGAGCAGTACTTC. The variable domain in full, with the rest retrieved from reference TRBV5-8 and TRBJ2-7, is EAGVTQSPTHLIKTRGQQATLRCSPISGHTSVYWYQQALGLGLQFLLWYDEGEERNRGNFPPRFSGRQFPNYSSELNVNALELEDSALYLCASSAGTDAFEQYFGPGTRLTVT.